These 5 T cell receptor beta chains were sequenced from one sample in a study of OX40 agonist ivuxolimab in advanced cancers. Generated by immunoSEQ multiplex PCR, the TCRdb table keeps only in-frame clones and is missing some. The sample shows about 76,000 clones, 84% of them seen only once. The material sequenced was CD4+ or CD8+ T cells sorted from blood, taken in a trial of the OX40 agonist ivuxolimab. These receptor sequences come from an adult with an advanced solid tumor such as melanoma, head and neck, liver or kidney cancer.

CDR3 region: CASSGQTGLVNTEAFF. The CDR3 DNA is TGTGCCAGCAGCGGACAAACAGGGCTGGTGAACACTGAAGCTTTCTTT. The gene calls are TRBV9 and TRBJ1-1; possibly TRBD1 for D (6 bases). V was cut by 3 bases and J by 0 bases, with 15 bases left in between. Germline CDR1 reads SGDLS; CDR2 reads YYNGEE. This CDR3 has 16 amino acids.

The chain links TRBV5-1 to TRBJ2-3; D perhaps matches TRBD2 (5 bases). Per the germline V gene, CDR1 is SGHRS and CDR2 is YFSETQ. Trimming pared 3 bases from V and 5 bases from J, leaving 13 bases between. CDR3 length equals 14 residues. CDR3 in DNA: TGCGCCAGCAGCTGGACGGACTTCCAAGATACGCAGTATTTT. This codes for CASSWTDFQDTQYF.

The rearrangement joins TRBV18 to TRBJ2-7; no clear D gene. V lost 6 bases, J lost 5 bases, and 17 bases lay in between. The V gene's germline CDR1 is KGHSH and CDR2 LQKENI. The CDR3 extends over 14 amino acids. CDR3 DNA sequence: TGTGCCAGCTCCTCGTCGGCGTTATGGGACGAGCAGTACTTC. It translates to CASSSSALWDEQYF.

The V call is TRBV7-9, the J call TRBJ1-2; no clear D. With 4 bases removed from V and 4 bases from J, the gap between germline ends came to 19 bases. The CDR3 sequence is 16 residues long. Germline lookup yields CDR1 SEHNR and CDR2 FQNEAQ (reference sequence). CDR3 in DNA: TGTGCCAGCAGCTCCTCCCTAACGCTAACCTCCTATGGCTACACCTTC. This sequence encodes CASSSSLTLTSYGYTF.

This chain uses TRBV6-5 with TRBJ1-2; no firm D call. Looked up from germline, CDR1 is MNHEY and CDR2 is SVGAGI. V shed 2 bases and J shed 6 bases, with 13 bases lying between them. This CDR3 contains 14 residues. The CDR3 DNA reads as TGTGCCAGCAGTTACGTCGGGAAAATCGATGGCTACACCTTC. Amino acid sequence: CASSYVGKIDGYTF.